This T cell receptor (beta chain) is from a study of Graves' ophthalmopathy and Graves' hyperthyroidism. Study-wide results and caveats: Most thyroid clonotypes with frequency above 0.001 were detected in blood too.

Per germline, CDR1 MNHEY and CDR2 SVGAGI. The CDR3 has 14 residues. V was shortened by 0 bases and J by 5 bases, with 11 bases between the two germline ends. This clonotype appeared many times. Its antigen is not identified. RNA transcripts were the template, and TCR beta CDR3 regions were amplified from them. An initial RT-PCR round employing HTBI primers preceded a second-round multiplex PCR. MiXCR, run by TCRdb on the multiplex PCR reads, gives a single entry per CDR3 protein. The sample holds 300,000 to 400,000 distinct CDR3 sequences, 17% seen once. The source is an adult woman with stable Graves' hyperthyroidism. This chain links TRBV6-5 with TRBJ2-7; possibly TRBD1 or TRBD2 for D (5 bases each). The sample taken for sequencing was peripheral blood. The CDR3, as DNA: TGTGCCAGCAGTTACTCGGCCGGGGCCCACGAGCAGTACTTC. Its protein is CASSYSAGAHEQYF.